This T cell receptor (beta chain) was identified in a study of T-cell reconstitution after alpha-beta-depleted transplantation in children. The TCRbeta library incorporated unique molecular identifiers. Each CDR3 protein is one row after TCRdb ran MiXCR on the PCR reads. This sample has 200,000 to 250,000 distinct CDR3 sequences; about 25% occur once, and the top ten carry more than 2%. Whole-study results and caveats: Expanded graft clones, several hundred of them, were reportedly the source of alpha-beta T cells about two months after transplant. By one year post-transplant, T-cell counts and diversity largely arose from T cells that were newly produced. TCRbeta diversity was high at day 60 in some patients (a result of surviving recipient T cells and thymic progenitors).

At least ten counts were recorded for this clonotype. Antigen: not known. The CDR3 is 12 amino acids. Specimen: PBMCs, collected before TCRalphabeta/CD19-depleted stem cell transplant. This rearrangement joins TRBV21-1 to TRBJ1-5. TRBV21-1 represents a pseudogene. This TCR came from a girl aged 2-9 years with Fanconi anemia, due to receive a stem cell transplant. The CDR3: CASSNNNQPQHF. The CDR3, as DNA: TGTGCCAGCAGCAACAACAATCAGCCCCAGCATTTT.